This T cell receptor (beta chain) was found in a study of siplizumab effects on memory and regulatory T cells. The CDR3 is 15 amino acids. Germline V lookup: CDR1 SEHNR, CDR2 FQNEAQ (reference sequence). The V end was cut by 5 bases, the J end by 1 base, with 11 bases between. Concerning this clone itself: Its antigen is not identified.

Every sample had about 100,000 of its TCR templates assayed. The assay was immunoSEQ multiplex PCR, and TCRdb's table has in-frame clones only and misses some. The sample holds about 100,000 clones, around nine tenths seen once. Study observations and caveats: Alloreactive sequences from unstimulated CD4+ memory cells fell significantly with siplizumab.

The receptor was derived from a human donor in good health. The V gene is TRBV7-9, the J gene TRBJ1-4, with D unresolved. Sequenced material: non-Treg CD4+ T cells sorted from blood. The CDR3 reads CASSRAGKTNEKLFF. CDR3 coding DNA: TGTGCCAGCAGCCGTGCGGGGAAAACTAATGAAAAACTGTTTTTT.